This T cell receptor (beta chain) was obtained from a study of T cell repertoires in cytomegalovirus infection. This clonotype was found many times. Its antigen is undetermined. Via MiXCR, TCRdb re-called the reads, giving one row per CDR3 protein. The repertoire holds roughly 110,000 distinct CDR3 sequences, over 9% seen once, with approximately 30% in the top ten. The germline V and J ends were trimmed by 2 bases and 2 bases, with 9 bases remaining between them. The CDR3 totals 14 residues. Germline V gives CDR1 SGHTA, CDR2 FQGNSA. Sequenced: PBMCs, sequenced either directly or after in vitro stimulation (not recorded which). This chain connects TRBV7-2 to TRBJ2-5; D is unclear. This TCR was recovered from a human donor in good health (CMV status not recorded). Some clones in this sample may be carry-over from other donors' samples. This CDR3 is CASSLLGWQETQYF. CDR3 in DNA: TGTGCCAGCAGCTTATTAGGGTGGCAAGAGACCCAGTACTTC.